The subject of this entry is one TCR beta chain. Its target is unknown. The data derive from a study of blood T cells in healthy people across ages. As for the study in general: Per two T cells, template switching captured roughly one barcoded beta molecule. The study, taken as a whole, reports: In long-lived donors, naive CD4+ cell counts and diversity exceeded those of aged donors. Estimated diversity across one million T cells was deemed an underestimate. PBMCs were not sorted, which prevented a conclusive comparison of naive versus antigen-experienced cells.

The use of a sample-barcoded 5' primer and a J-beta primer mix characterized a second PCR of about 7 to 12 cycles. MiXCR was run by TCRdb on the 5' RACE reads, yielding one entry per CDR3 protein. The profile shows 1.5 million to 2 million distinct CDR3 sequences, roughly 27% of them singletons. V was shortened by 4 bases and J by 3 bases, with 10 bases between the two germline ends. The germline CDR1 and CDR2 sequences are DFQATT and SNEGSKA (reference sequence). This CDR3 region has 12 residues. The rearrangement joins TRBV20-1 to TRBJ2-7; no clear D. The receptor's source is a woman aged 25 to 39 in good health. The sample consisted of blood. CDR3 nucleotide sequence: TGCAGTGCTACCCGGCGCGGCTACGAGCAGTACTTC. Its protein is CSATRRGYEQYF.